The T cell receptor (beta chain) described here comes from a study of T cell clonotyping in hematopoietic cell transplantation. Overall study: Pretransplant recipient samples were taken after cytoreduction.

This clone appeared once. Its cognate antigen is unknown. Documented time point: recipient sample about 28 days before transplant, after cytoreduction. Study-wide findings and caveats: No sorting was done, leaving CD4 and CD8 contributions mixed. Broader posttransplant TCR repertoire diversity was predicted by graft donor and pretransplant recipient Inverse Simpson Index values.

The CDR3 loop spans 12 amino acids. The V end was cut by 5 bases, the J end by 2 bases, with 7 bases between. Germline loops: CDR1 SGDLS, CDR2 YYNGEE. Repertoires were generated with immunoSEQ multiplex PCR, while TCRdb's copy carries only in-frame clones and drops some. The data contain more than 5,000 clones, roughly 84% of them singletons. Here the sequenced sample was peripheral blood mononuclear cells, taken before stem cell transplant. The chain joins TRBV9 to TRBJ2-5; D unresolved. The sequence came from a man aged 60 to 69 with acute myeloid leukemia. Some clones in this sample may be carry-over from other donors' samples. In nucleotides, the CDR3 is TGTGCCAGCAGGGATGATCAAGAGACCCAGTACTTC. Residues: CASRDDQETQYF.